The 3 T cell receptor beta chains given below trace back to one sample, sequenced in a study of T cell changes during pregnancy in multiple sclerosis. TCRdb keeps only in-frame clones here, not all; method: immunoSEQ multiplex PCR. The sample contains approximately 70,000 clones, just over 90% of which appear only once. The specimen comprised peripheral blood, sampled in the third trimester of pregnancy. Receptors originate from a female donor with multiple sclerosis, enrolled in a pregnancy study.

This chain connects TRBV30 to TRBJ2-7; 10 nucleotides align to TRBD1. The CDR3 runs 15 residues. V shed 2 bases and J 4 bases; nucleotides not matched to a gene: 8. CDR1 and CDR2 from the germline V gene are GTSNPN and SVGIG (reference sequence). The CDR3 loop reads CAWSLFGQGGYEQYF. The CDR3, as DNA: TGTGCCTGGAGTCTATTTGGACAGGGGGGTTACGAGCAGTACTTC. The variable domain in full, with the rest retrieved from reference TRBV30 and TRBJ2-7, is SQTIHQWPATLVQPVGSPLSLECTVEGTSNPNLYWYRQAAGRGLQLLFYSVGIGQISSEVPQNLSASRPQDRQFILSSKKLLLSDSGFYLCAWSLFGQGGYEQYFGPGTRLTVT.

The J gene is TRBJ1-1, the V gene TRBV5-1, with D possibly matching TRBD1 (5 bases). Germline V gene lookup returns CDR1 SGHRS and CDR2 YFSETQ. V lost 1 base and J lost 0, with 10 bases in between. This CDR3 has 15 residues. The DNA for the CDR3 is TGCGCCAGCAGCTTGAATCAGGGAATGAACACTGAAGCTTTCTTT. Protein sequence: CASSLNQGMNTEAFF.

This clone appeared once. V and J are TRBV2 and TRBJ1-5, with 7 bases identical to TRBD1. V was pared by 6 bases and J by 0 bases, with 5 bases of the junction left unmatched. CDR3 length equals 15 residues. Germline CDR1 and CDR2: SNHLY and FYNNEI. The CDR3 region has the DNA TGTGCCAGCAGGCCGGGACAGAGTAGCAATCAGCCCCAGCATTTT. It translates to CASRPGQSSNQPQHF. The whole variable domain, filled in from reference TRBV2 and TRBJ1-5, reads EPEVTQTPSHQVTQMGQEVILRCVPISNHLYFYWYRQILGQKVEFLVSFYNNEISEKSEIFDDQFSVERPDGSNFTLKIRSTKLEDSAMYFCASRPGQSSNQPQHFGDGTRLSIL.